This T cell receptor (beta chain) was profiled in a study of T cell changes during pregnancy in multiple sclerosis. This clone was detected only a few times. This CDR3 region has 12 residues. Trimming removed 4 bases at V and 2 bases at J, with 3 bases between. Germline V gene sequence: CDR1 SEHNR, CDR2 FQNEAQ (reference sequence). TCRdb keeps only in-frame clones here, not all; method: immunoSEQ multiplex PCR. The table shows about 25,000 clones, with approximately 89% occurring only once. This specimen was CD8+ T cells from peripheral blood mononuclear cells, taken in the first trimester of pregnancy. This sequence originates from a female donor in good health, enrolled as a control in a pregnancy study. The chain uses TRBV7-9 and TRBJ2-4; D uncertain. CDR3 bases: TGTGCCAGCAGCTACACCAAAAACATTCAGTACTTC. As protein: CASSYTKNIQYF.